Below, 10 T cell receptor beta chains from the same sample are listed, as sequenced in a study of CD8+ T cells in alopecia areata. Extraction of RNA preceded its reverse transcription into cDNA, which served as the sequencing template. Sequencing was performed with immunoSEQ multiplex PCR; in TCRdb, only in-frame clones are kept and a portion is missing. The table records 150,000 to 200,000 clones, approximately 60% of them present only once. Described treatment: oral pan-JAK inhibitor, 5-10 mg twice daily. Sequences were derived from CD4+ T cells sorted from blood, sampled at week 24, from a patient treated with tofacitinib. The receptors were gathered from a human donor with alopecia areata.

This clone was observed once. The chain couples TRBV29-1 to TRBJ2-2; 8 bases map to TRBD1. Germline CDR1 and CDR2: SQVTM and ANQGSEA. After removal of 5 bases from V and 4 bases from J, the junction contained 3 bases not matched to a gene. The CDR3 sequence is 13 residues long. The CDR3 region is CSVRTGLTGELFF. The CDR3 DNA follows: TGCAGCGTTAGGACAGGGCTCACCGGGGAGCTGTTTTTT.

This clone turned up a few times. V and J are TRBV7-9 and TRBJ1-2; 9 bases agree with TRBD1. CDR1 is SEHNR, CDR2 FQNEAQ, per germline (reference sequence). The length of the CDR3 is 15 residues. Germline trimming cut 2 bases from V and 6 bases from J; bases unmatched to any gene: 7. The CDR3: CASSLWGQGNNGYTF. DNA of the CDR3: TGTGCCAGCAGCTTATGGGGACAGGGAAACAATGGCTACACCTTC.

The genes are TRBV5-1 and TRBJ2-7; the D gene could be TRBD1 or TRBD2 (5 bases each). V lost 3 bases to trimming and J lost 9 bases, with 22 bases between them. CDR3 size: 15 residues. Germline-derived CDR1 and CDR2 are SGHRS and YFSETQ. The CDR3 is CASSSSAGTYERQYF. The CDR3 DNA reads TGCGCCAGCAGCTCGTCGGCAGGGACCTACGAGCGGCAGTACTTC.

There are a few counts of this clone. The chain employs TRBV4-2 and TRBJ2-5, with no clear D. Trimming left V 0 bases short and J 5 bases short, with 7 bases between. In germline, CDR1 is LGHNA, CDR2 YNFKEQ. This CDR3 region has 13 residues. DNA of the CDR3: TGTGCCAGCAGCCAAGATGGGCAGGAGACCCAGTACTTC. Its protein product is CASSQDGQETQYF.

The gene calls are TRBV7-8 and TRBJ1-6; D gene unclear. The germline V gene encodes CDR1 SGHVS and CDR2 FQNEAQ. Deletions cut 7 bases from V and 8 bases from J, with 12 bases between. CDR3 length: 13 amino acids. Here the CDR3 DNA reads TGTGCCAGCACATCGGAAAGGGATTCACCCCTCCACTTT. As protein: CASTSERDSPLHF.

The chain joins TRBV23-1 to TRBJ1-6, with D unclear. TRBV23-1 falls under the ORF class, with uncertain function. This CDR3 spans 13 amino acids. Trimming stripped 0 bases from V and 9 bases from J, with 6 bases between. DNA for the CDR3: TGCGCCAGCAGTCAATCGACGGGTTCACCCCTCCACTTT. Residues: CASSQSTGSPLHF.

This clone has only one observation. The CDR3 bases are TGTGCCACCAGCAGGGACAGGATCAACACCGGGGAGCTGTTTTTT. This sequence encodes CATSRDRINTGELFF. The chain carries TRBV15 and TRBJ2-2; 7 bases are a match to TRBD1. This CDR3 contains 15 residues. The V gene end was trimmed by 3 bases and the J gene end by 2 bases; junction bases not matched to a gene: 3. Germline V CDR1 and CDR2: LNHNV, YYDKDF (reference sequence).

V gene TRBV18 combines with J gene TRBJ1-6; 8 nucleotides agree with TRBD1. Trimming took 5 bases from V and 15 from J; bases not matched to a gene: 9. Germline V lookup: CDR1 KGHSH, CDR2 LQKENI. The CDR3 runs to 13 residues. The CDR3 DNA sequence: TGTGCCAGCTCAGGGGACAGGCCTGGGGGCCTCCACTTT. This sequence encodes CASSGDRPGGLHF.

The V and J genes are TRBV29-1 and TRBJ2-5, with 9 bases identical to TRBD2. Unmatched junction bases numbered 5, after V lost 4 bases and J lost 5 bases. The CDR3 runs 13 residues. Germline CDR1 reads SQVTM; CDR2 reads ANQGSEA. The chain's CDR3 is CSVVSSGVETQYF. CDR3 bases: TGCAGCGTTGTGTCTAGCGGGGTGGAGACCCAGTACTTC.

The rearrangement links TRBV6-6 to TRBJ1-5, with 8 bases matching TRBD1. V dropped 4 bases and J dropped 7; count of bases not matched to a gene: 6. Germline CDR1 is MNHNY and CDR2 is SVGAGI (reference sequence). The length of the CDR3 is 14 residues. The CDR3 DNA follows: TGTGCCAGCAGTTCCGACAGGGGAAGACAGCCCCAGCATTTT. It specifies CASSSDRGRQPQHF.